These 26 T cell receptor beta chains came from one sample sequenced in a study of T cell repertoires in aging, cancer and after chemotherapy. Peripheral blood genomic DNA, not sorted cells or RNA, was the template. Rearranged V-D-J TRB sequences were amplified with a mixed TRB-A/B primer pool. MiXCR, applied by TCRdb to the multiplex PCR reads, yields one record per CDR3 protein. The sample includes around 5,000 distinct CDR3 sequences, about a quarter of them seen just once. Sequencing input: blood. The receptors originated from a human donor in good health.

This clonotype is labeled as medium-sized. The rearrangement joins TRBV5-6 to TRBJ1-2; D gene unclear. Germline lookup yields CDR1 SGHDT and CDR2 YYEEEE. This CDR3 region has 15 residues. The V and J ends lost 4 bases and 4 bases respectively, with 17 bases between them. The CDR3 protein is CASSPDITASYGYTF. The CDR3 DNA reads as TGTGCCAGCAGCCCTGACATCACCGCTTCCTATGGCTACACCTTC. The full variable domain, with the rest looked up from reference TRBV5-6 and TRBJ1-2, is DAGVTQSPTHLIKTRGQQVTLRCSPKSGHDTVSWYQQALGQGPQFIFQYYEEEERQRGNFPDRFSGHQFPNYSSELNVNALLLGDSALYLCASSPDITASYGYTFGSGTRLTVV.

V and J are TRBV18 and TRBJ2-5; D might be TRBD1 (5 bases). CDR1 and CDR2 (germline): KGHSH, LQKENI. Trimming removed 4 bases from V and 5 bases from J, with 20 bases in between. The length of the CDR3 is 16 residues. CDR3 DNA sequence: TGTGCCAGCTCACGAAAGGGGCCTCCCCGGTGGGAGACCCAGTACTTC. It translates to CASSRKGPPRWETQYF.

This clonotype is medium-sized. This rearrangement joins TRBV6-2 or TRBV6-3 to TRBJ2-7; 8 bases align to TRBD2. From germline, CDR1 is MNHEY and CDR2 SVGEGT. Losses at the gene ends were 7 bases for V and 4 bases for J; bases not matched to a gene: 9. This CDR3 spans 14 amino acids. The CDR3 loop reads CASTSEREPYEQYF. The CDR3 DNA is TGTGCCAGCACCTCCGAGCGGGAGCCTTACGAGCAGTACTTC.

To note about this clonotype: This may be a read error, as it is one base from a much larger clone. The chain is built from TRBV13 and TRBJ2-1; 10 bases map to TRBD1. The CDR3 extends over 15 amino acids. Germline V CDR1 and CDR2: PRHDT, FYEKMQ (reference sequence). The CDR3 nucleotides read TGTGCCAGCAGCTTAGTGGGACAGGGGCCCAATGAGCGGTTCTTC. It is translated as CASSLVGQGPNERFF.

This clonotype is labeled medium-sized. The rearrangement joins TRBV6-6 to TRBJ2-6, with no clear D. Trimming removed 7 bases from V and 2 bases from J, with 18 bases in between. CDR3 size: 17 residues. From germline, CDR1 is MNHNY and CDR2 SVGAGI (reference sequence). The CDR3 bases are TGTGCCAGCACTCACCCCCCCATAGGGCCTGGGGCCAACGTCCTGACTTTC. Amino acids: CASTHPPIGPGANVLTF.

By sample fraction, this clonotype is medium-sized. The V call is TRBV6-4, the J call TRBJ2-6, with D maybe TRBD1 (5 bases). The CDR3 runs to 14 residues. The germline gives CDR1 MRHNA, CDR2 SNTAGT. Trimming cost V 8 bases and J 0 bases, with 8 bases left between them. CDR3 amino acids: CASSDNSGANVLTF. CDR3 in DNA: TGTGCCAGCTCGGACAACTCTGGGGCCAACGTCCTGACTTTC.

The chain employs TRBV5-6 and TRBJ2-7; D possibly uses TRBD1 or TRBD2 (5 bases each). Germline CDR1 SGHDT, CDR2 YYEEEE. V lost 4 bases and J lost 5, with 19 bases in between. The CDR3 loop spans 15 amino acids. CDR3 DNA: TGTGCCAGCAGCCAAGGGCAGGGAGTCGTTAACGAGCAGTACTTC. Its protein is CASSQGQGVVNEQYF.

This clonotype is labeled as medium-sized. The V and J genes are TRBV19 and TRBJ1-4; 9 bases align to TRBD1. Germline loops: CDR1 LNHDA, CDR2 SQIVND (reference sequence). There are 14 residues in the CDR3. V shed 7 bases, J shed 8 bases, and the junction held 8 bases outside the gene matches. The CDR3 nucleotides read TGTGCCAGTAACCACGACAGGGGGACCGAAAAACTGTTTTTT. Translating it yields CASNHDRGTEKLFF.

This clonotype is judged medium-sized. V is TRBV6-6 and J is TRBJ2-7; D may match TRBD1 or TRBD2 (6 bases each). CDR1 is MNHNY, CDR2 SVGAGI, per germline (reference sequence). CDR3 length equals 16 residues. V lost 2 bases and J lost 8, with 22 bases in between. The CDR3 DNA reads TGTGCCAGCAGTTACGAGGGGGGAGGCAGGGAGGAGAAGCAGTACTTC. As protein: CASSYEGGGREEKQYF.

The chain joins TRBV27 to TRBJ2-1, with a possible D match to TRBD1 (6 bases). From germline, CDR1 is MNHEY and CDR2 SMNVEV (reference sequence). Trimming removed 0 bases at V and 1 base at J, with 10 bases between. The CDR3 has 16 amino acids. For the CDR3, the DNA is TGTGCCAGCAGTTTATCGAGTCAGGGGTCCTACAATGAGCAGTTCTTC. It translates to CASSLSSQGSYNEQFF.

This clonotype has only a few counts. This rearrangement joins TRBV24-1 to TRBJ2-3; 7 bases map to TRBD1. Germline CDR1 is KGHDR and CDR2 is SFDVKD. CDR3 length: 16 amino acids. The trim removed 3 bases at V and 2 bases at J, leaving 7 bases unmatched. The CDR3 DNA sequence: TGTGCCACCAGTGATGGGACAGTTTACTCCACAGATACGCAGTATTTT. Amino acid sequence: CATSDGTVYSTDTQYF.

Sample share makes this clonotype medium-sized. V and J are TRBV5-4 and TRBJ1-4; possible D gene TRBD1, 5 bases. V was shortened by 1 base and J by 7 bases, with 11 bases between the two germline ends. The CDR3 consists of 14 residues. CDR1 and CDR2 from the germline V gene are SGHNT and YYREEE (reference sequence). CDR3 region: CASSLQGASEKLFF. CDR3 nucleotides: TGTGCCAGCAGCTTGCAGGGAGCAAGTGAAAAACTGTTTTTT.

Comment on this clonotype: A much larger clone differs by one base, so this may be a read error. The chain recombines TRBV6-1 with TRBJ1-5, with unresolved D. The germline gives CDR1 MNHNS, CDR2 SASEGT. The CDR3 sequence is 14 residues long. Trimming took off 5 bases at V and 6 bases at J, with 14 bases between the two ends. CDR3 loop: CASSQNVDIQPQHF. CDR3 in DNA: TGTGCCAGCAGTCAAAACGTGGATATTCAGCCCCAGCATTTT.

This clonotype turned up a few times. At one of its ends the junction is not consistent with the germline gene, which may arise from a read error. CDR3 residues: CASSPAQAPRNTGELIF. The CDR3 bases are TGTGCCAGCTCACCAGCACAGGCCCCACGGAACACCGGGGAGCTGATTTTT. The V gene is TRBV18, the J gene TRBJ2-2, with D perhaps matching TRBD1 or TRBD2 (5 bases each). Germline values: CDR1 KGHSH, CDR2 LQKENI. This CDR3 has 17 amino acids. The entire variable domain, with the rest obtained from reference TRBV18 and TRBJ2-2, is as follows: NAGVMQNPRHLVRRRGQEARLRCSPMKGHSHVYWYRQLPEEGLKFMVYLQKENIIDESGMPKERFSAEFPKEGPSILRIQQVVRGDSAAYFCASSPAQAPRNTGELIFGEGSRLTVL.

There are a few counts of this clonotype. J is TRBJ2-1 and V is TRBV7-2, with D possibly matching TRBD1 (6 bases). V was pared by 0 bases and J by 7 bases, with 7 bases between. Per germline, CDR1 SGHTA and CDR2 FQGNSA. The CDR3 length is 13 residues. Here the CDR3 DNA reads TGTGCCAGCAGCTTAGCGGGGGCTAATGAGCAGTTCTTC. Amino acids: CASSLAGANEQFF. Full variable domain (rest looked up from reference TRBV7-2 and TRBJ2-1): GAGVSQSPSNKVTEKGKDVELRCDPISGHTALYWYRQSLGQGLEFLIYFQGNSAPDKSGLPSDRFSAERTGGSVSTLTIQRTQQEDSAVYLCASSLAGANEQFFGPGTRLTVL.

The chain recombines TRBV20-1 with TRBJ2-1, with D tentatively TRBD1 (6 bases). Trimming stripped 2 bases from V and 6 bases from J, with 20 bases between. Germline lookup yields CDR1 DFQATT and CDR2 SNEGSKA (reference sequence). The CDR3 contains 16 residues. CDR3 coding DNA: TGCAGTGCTAGACCACCCACCGGGACACTCTCCAATGAGCAGTTCTTC. This encodes CSARPPTGTLSNEQFF.

The rearrangement joins TRBV10-3 to TRBJ1-3; 9 bases line up with TRBD1. The CDR3 is 16 residues long. V dropped 2 bases and J dropped 0; count of bases not matched to a gene: 2. Germline lookup yields CDR1 ENHRY and CDR2 SYGVKD. DNA of the CDR3: TGTGCCATCAGTGAGGGGACAGGGAACTCTGGAAACACCATATATTTT. It specifies CAISEGTGNSGNTIYF.

This clonotype has only a few counts. The V and J genes are TRBV20-1 and TRBJ2-5; D is unresolved. This CDR3 region has 12 residues. V was shortened by 0 bases and J by 2 bases, with 4 bases between the two germline ends. From germline, CDR1 is DFQATT and CDR2 SNEGSKA (reference sequence). DNA for the CDR3: TGCAGTGCTAGAGACCGGCAAGAGACCCAGTACTTC. Translation gives CSARDRQETQYF.

V and J are TRBV5-5 and TRBJ1-2; 7 nucleotides match TRBD1. The V gene end was trimmed by 4 bases and the J gene end by 0 bases; junction bases not matched to a gene: 3. The CDR3 has 14 residues. CDR1 and CDR2 (germline): SGHKS, YYEKEE (reference sequence). CDR3: CASSPGQTNYGYTF. The CDR3 DNA follows: TGTGCCAGCAGCCCGGGACAGACTAACTATGGCTACACCTTC.

This clonotype has more than one count but fewer than ten. J is TRBJ1-5 and V is TRBV6-2 or TRBV6-3, with 9 positions matching TRBD1. The germline CDR1 and CDR2 sequences are MNHEY and SVGEGT. Trimming cost V 7 bases and J 2 bases; bases outside gene matches: 9. The CDR3 consists of 16 residues. Here the CDR3 reads CASTKKGQGGNQPQHF. CDR3 nucleotide sequence: TGTGCCAGCACCAAAAAGGGACAGGGTGGCAATCAGCCCCAGCATTTT.

V and J are TRBV7-2 and TRBJ1-5; D is perhaps TRBD1 (6 bases). Germline V gene data show CDR1 as SGHTA and CDR2 as FQGNSA. This CDR3 is 16 amino acids long. Trimming took off 4 bases at V and 5 bases at J, with 18 bases between the two ends. The CDR3 reads CASSSEGGRGDQPQHF. CDR3 nucleotide sequence: TGTGCCAGCAGCTCAGAGGGGGGCAGAGGGGATCAGCCCCAGCATTTT.

By share, this clonotype counts as medium-sized. This chain joins TRBV6-6 and TRBJ2-2; no definite D call. The CDR3 runs 15 residues. The germline V gene encodes CDR1 MNHNY and CDR2 SVGAGI (reference sequence). V was cut by 2 bases and J by 1 base, with 8 bases left in between. CDR3 DNA: TGTGCCAGCAGTTACCCAGAAATGAACACCGGGGAGCTGTTTTTT. As protein: CASSYPEMNTGELFF.

This clonotype was seen more than once but under ten times. The chain links TRBV14 to TRBJ2-1, with D possibly matching TRBD1 (6 bases). The germline CDR1 and CDR2 sequences are SGHDN and FVKESK. With 2 bases removed from V and 5 bases from J, the gap between germline ends came to 7 bases. The CDR3 loop spans 13 amino acids. This CDR3 reads CASSQRGNNEQFF. CDR3 sequence (DNA): TGTGCCAGCAGCCAAAGGGGGAACAATGAGCAGTTCTTC.

This clonotype counts as medium-sized. The chain is built from TRBV19 and TRBJ1-1; TRBD1 matches 7 bases. V trimming: 3 bases; J trimming: 8 bases; junction bases outside the gene matches: 9. CDR1 is LNHDA, CDR2 SQIVND, per germline (reference sequence). CDR3 length equals 14 residues. The CDR3: CASSIEGAPPEAFF. In nucleotides, the CDR3 is TGTGCCAGTAGTATTGAGGGGGCACCCCCCGAAGCTTTCTTT.

This clonotype ranks as medium-sized. The chain couples TRBV19 to TRBJ1-5; D not certain. This CDR3 region has 15 residues. Germline V gives CDR1 LNHDA, CDR2 SQIVND (reference sequence). The V end lost 1 base, the J end lost 2 bases, and 9 bases lay between the germline ends. The CDR3 bases are TGTGCCAGTAGTATAGGTACCACCGGCAATCAGCCCCAGCATTTT. Encoded protein: CASSIGTTGNQPQHF. Together with reference TRBV19 and TRBJ1-5, the CDR3 gives the full variable domain: DGGITQSPKYLFRKEGQNVTLSCEQNLNHDAMYWYRQDPGQGLRLIYYSQIVNDFQKGDIAEGYSVSREKKESFPLTVTSAQKNPTAFYLCASSIGTTGNQPQHFGDGTRLSIL.

This clonotype was picked up a small number of times. This sequence joins TRBV6-2 or TRBV6-3 and TRBJ1-2; D is possibly TRBD1 (5 bases). This CDR3 comprises 14 residues. The germline gives CDR1 MNHEY, CDR2 SVGEGT. Trimming stripped 7 bases from V and 2 bases from J, with 14 bases between. Here the CDR3 reads CASTHLEGNYGYTF. The CDR3 DNA reads TGTGCCAGCACTCACCTGGAGGGGAACTATGGCTACACCTTC.